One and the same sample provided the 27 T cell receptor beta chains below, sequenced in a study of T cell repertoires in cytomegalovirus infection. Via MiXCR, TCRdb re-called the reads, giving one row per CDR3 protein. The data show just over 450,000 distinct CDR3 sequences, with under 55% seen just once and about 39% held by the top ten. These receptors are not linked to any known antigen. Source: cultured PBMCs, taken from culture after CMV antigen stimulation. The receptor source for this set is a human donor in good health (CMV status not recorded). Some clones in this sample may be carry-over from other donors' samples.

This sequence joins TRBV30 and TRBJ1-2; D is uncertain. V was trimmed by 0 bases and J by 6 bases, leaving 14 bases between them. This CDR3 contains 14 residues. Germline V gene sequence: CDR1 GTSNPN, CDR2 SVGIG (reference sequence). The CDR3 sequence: CAWSVGVRRDGYTF. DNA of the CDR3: TGTGCCTGGAGTGTCGGTGTTAGGAGGGATGGCTACACCTTC.

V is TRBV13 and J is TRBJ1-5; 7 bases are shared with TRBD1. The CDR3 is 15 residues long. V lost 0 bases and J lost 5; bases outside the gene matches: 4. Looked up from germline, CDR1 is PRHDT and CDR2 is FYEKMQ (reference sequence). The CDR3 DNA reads TGTGCCAGCAGCTTAGGGGGACAGCCACATCAGCCCCAGCATTTT. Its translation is CASSLGGQPHQPQHF.

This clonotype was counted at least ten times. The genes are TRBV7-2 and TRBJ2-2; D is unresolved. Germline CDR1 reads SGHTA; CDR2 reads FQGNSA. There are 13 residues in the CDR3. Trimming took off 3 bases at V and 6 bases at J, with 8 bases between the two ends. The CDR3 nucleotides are TGTGCCAGCAGCTTGATAGGGTCCGGGGAGCTGTTTTTT. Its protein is CASSLIGSGELFF.

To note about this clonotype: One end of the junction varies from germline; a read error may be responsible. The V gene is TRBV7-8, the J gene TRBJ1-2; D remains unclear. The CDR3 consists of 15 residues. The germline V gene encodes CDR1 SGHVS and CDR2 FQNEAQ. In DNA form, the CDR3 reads TGTGCCAGCAGCTTAGCTCTCGGCAGTAACTATGTCTACACCTTC. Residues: CASSLALGSNYVYTF.

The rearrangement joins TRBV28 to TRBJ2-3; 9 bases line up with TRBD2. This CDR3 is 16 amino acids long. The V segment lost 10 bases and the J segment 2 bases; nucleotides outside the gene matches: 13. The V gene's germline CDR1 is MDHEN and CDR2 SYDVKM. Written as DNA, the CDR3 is TGTGCCACTCTTCCCTCTAGCGGGATCATCACAGATACGCAGTATTTT. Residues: CATLPSSGIITDTQYF. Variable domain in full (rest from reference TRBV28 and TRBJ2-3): DVKVTQSSRYLVKRTGEKVFLECVQDMDHENMFWYRQDPGLGLRLIYFSYDVKMKEKGDIPEGYSVSREKKERFSLILESASTNQTSMYLCATLPSSGIITDTQYFGPGTRLTVL.

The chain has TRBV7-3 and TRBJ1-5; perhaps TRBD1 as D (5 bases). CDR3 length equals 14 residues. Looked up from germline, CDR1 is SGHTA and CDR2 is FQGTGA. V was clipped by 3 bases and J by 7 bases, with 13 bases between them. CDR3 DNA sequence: TGTGCCAGCAGCTTGGGGGGAGAGGGGCAGCCCCAGCATTTT. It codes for CASSLGGEGQPQHF.

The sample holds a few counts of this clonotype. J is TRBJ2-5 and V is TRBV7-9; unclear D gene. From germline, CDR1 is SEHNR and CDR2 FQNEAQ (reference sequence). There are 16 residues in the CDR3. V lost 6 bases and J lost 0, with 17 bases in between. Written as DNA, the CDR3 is TGTGCCAGCAGTTATCGTCTGGGGTCCCACCAAGAGACCCAGTACTTC. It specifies CASSYRLGSHQETQYF.

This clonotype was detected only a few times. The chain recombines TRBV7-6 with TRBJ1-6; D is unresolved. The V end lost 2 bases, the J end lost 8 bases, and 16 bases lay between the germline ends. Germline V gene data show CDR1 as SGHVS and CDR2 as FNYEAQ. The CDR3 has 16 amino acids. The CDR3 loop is CASSLLMATGDSPLHF. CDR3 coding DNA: TGTGCCAGCAGCTTACTGATGGCTACCGGGGATTCACCCCTCCACTTT.

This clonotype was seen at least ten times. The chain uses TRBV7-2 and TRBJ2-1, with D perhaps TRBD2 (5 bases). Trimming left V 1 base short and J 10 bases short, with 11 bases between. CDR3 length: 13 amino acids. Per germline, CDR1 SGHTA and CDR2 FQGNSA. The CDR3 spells CASSLDEGREQFF. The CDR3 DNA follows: TGTGCCAGCAGCTTAGATGAGGGAAGAGAGCAGTTCTTC.

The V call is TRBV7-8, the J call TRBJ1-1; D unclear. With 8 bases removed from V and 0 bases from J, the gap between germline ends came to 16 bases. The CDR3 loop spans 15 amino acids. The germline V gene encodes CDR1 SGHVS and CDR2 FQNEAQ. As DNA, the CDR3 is TGTGCCAGCGGGGAAAGGGAATTCATGAACACTGAAGCTTTCTTT. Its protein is CASGEREFMNTEAFF.

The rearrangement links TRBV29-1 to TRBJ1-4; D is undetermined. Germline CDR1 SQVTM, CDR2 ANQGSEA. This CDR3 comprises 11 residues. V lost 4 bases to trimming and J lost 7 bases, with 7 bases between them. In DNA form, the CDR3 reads TGCAGCGTTGGCTCCGGTGAAAAACTGTTTTTT. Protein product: CSVGSGEKLFF. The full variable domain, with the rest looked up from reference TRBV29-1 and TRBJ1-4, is SAVISQKPSRDICQRGTSLTIQCQVDSQVTMMFWYRQQPGQSLTLIATANQGSEATYESGFVIDKFPISRPNLTFSTLTVSNMSPEDSSIYLCSVGSGEKLFFGSGTQLSVL.

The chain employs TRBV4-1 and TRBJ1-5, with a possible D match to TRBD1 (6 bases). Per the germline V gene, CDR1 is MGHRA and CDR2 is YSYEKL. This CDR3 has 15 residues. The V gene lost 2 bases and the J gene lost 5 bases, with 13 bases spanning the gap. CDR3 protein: CASSQITGLDQPQHF. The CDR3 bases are TGCGCCAGCAGCCAAATTACAGGGTTGGATCAGCCCCAGCATTTT.

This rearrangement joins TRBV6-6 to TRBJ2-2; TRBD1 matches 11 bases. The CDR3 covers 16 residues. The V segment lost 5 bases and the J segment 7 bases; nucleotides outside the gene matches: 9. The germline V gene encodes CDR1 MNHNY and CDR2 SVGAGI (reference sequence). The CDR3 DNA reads TGTGCCAGCAGTCCCTGGGACAGGGGGAGGGTCGGGGAGCTGTTTTTT. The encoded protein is CASSPWDRGRVGELFF.

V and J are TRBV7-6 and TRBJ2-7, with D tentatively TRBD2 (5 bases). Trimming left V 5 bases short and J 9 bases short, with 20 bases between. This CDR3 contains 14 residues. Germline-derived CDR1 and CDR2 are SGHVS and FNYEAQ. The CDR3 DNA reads TGTGCCAGCAGCCTCCCGGAATGGGAAGGACTGCAGTACTTC. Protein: CASSLPEWEGLQYF. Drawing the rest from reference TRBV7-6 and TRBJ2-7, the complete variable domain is GAGVSQSPRYKVTKRGQDVALRCDPISGHVSLYWYRQALGQGPEFLTYFNYEAQQDKSGLPNDRFSAERPEGSISTLTIQRTEQRDSAMYRCASSLPEWEGLQYFGPGTRLTVT.

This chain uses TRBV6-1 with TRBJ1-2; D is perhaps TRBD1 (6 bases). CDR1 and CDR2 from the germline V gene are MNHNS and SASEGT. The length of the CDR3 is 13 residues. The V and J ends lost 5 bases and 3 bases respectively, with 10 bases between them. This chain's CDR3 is CASSRRQDYGYTF. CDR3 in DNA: TGTGCCAGCAGTCGGAGACAGGACTATGGCTACACCTTC.

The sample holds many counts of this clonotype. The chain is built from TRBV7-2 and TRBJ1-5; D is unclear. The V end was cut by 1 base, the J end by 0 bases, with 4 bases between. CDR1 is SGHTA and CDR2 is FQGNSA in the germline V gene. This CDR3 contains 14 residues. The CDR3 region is CASSLVSSNQPQHF. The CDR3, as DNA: TGTGCCAGCAGCTTAGTGAGTAGCAATCAGCCCCAGCATTTT.

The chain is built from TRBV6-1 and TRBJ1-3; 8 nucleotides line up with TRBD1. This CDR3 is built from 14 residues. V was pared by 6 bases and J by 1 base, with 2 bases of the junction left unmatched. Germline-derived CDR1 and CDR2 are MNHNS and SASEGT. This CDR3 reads CASSRTGSGNTIYF. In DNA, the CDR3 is TGTGCCAGCAGCAGGACAGGGTCTGGAAACACCATATATTTT.

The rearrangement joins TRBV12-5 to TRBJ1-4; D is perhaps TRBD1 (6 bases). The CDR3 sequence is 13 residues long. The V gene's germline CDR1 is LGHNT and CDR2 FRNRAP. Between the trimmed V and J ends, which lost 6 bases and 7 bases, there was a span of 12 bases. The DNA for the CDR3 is TGTGCTAGTGGGATGCAAGGGGGTGAAAAACTGTTTTTT. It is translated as CASGMQGGEKLFF.

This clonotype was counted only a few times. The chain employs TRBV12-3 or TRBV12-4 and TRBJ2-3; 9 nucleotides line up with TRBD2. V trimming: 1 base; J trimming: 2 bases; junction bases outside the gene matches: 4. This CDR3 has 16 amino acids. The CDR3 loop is CASSLEAGGPTDTQYF. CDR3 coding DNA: TGTGCCAGCAGTTTAGAAGCGGGGGGCCCCACAGATACGCAGTATTTT.

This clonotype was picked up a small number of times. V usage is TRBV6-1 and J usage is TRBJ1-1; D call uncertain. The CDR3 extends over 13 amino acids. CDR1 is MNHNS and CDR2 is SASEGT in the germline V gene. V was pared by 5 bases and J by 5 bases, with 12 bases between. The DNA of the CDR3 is TGTGCCAGCAGTAAGGACGGCCGGACTGAAGCTTTCTTT. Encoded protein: CASSKDGRTEAFF.

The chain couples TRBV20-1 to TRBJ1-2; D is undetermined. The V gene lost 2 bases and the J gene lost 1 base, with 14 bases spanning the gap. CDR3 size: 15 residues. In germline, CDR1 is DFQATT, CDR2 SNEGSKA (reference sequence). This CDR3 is CSARSPAWSNYGYTF. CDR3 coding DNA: TGCAGTGCTAGAAGCCCCGCATGGAGTAACTATGGCTACACCTTC.

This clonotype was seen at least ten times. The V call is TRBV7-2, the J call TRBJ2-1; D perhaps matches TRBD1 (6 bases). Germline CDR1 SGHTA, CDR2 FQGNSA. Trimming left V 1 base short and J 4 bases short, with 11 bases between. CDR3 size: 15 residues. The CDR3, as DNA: TGTGCCAGCAGCTTAGTAGGGGGTTTTTACAATGAGCAGTTCTTC. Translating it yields CASSLVGGFYNEQFF.

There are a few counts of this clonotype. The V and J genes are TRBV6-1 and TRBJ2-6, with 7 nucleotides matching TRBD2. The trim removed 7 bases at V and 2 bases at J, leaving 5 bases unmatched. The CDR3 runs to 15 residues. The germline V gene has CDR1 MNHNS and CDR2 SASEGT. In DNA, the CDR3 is TGTGCCAGCATGGGAGGGATCACTGGGGCCAACGTCCTGACTTTC. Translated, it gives CASMGGITGANVLTF.

This chain's CDR3 is CASSLALSAETQYF. The CDR3 coding sequence is TGTGCCAGCAGCTTAGCCTTGTCAGCTGAGACCCAGTACTTC. The gene calls are TRBV7-2 and TRBJ2-5; D not resolved. Germline lookup yields CDR1 SGHTA and CDR2 FQGNSA. With 0 bases removed from V and 5 bases from J, the gap between germline ends came to 10 bases. This CDR3 has 14 residues.

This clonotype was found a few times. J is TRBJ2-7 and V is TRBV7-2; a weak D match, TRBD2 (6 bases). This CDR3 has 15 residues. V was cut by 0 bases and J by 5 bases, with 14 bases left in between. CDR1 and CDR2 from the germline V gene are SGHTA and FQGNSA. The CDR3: CASSLAWGEVHEQYF. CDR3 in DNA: TGTGCCAGCAGCTTAGCGTGGGGGGAGGTCCACGAGCAGTACTTC.

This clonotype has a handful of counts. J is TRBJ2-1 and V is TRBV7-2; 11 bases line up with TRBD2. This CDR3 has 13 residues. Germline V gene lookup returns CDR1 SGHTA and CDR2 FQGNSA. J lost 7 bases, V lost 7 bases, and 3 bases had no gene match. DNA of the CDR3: TGTGCCAGCACCCGGACTAGCGGGAATGAGCAGTTCTTC. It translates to CASTRTSGNEQFF.

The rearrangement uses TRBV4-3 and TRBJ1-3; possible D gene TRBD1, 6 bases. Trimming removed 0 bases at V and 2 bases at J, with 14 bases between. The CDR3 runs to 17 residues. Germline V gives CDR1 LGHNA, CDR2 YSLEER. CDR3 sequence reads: CASSQEYKGGAGNTIYF. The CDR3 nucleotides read TGCGCCAGCAGCCAAGAATACAAAGGGGGAGCTGGAAACACCATATATTTT.